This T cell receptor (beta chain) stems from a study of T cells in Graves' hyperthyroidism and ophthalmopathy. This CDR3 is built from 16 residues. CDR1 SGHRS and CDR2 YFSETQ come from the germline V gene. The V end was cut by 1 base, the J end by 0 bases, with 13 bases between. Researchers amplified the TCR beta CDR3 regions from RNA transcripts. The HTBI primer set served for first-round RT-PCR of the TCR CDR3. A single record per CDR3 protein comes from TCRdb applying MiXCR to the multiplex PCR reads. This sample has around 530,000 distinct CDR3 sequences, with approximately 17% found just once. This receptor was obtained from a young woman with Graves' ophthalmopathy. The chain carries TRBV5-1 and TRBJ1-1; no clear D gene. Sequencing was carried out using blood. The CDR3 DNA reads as TGCGCCAGCAGCTTGATCGCAGGCCCAATGAACACTGAAGCTTTCTTT. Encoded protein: CASSLIAGPMNTEAFF.